A single sample gave rise to the 32 T cell receptor beta chains below, sequenced in a study of T cell changes during pregnancy in multiple sclerosis. Clones were read by immunoSEQ multiplex PCR, and TCRdb kept only the in-frame ones, dropping some. The table lists about 79,000 clones, over 80% of them singletons. This specimen was CD4+ T cells from peripheral blood mononuclear cells, taken in the second trimester of pregnancy. These TCRs come from a female donor with multiple sclerosis, enrolled in a pregnancy study.

The chain employs TRBV27 and TRBJ2-5; the match to TRBD1 covers 9 bases. Per the germline V gene, CDR1 is MNHEY and CDR2 is SMNVEV (reference sequence). Losses at the gene ends were 5 bases for V and 5 bases for J; bases not matched to a gene: 12. This CDR3 spans 16 amino acids. The CDR3 reads CASSVRGTGSLETQYF. Written as DNA, the CDR3 is TGTGCCAGCAGTGTACGCGGGACAGGGAGTCTGGAGACCCAGTACTTC.

The chain employs TRBV7-2 and TRBJ2-1; TRBD2 aligns across 9 bases. J lost 6 bases, V lost 4 bases, and 7 bases had no gene match. The CDR3 loop spans 15 amino acids. Looked up from germline, CDR1 is SGHTA and CDR2 is FQGNSA. The DNA for the CDR3 is TGTGCCAGCAGCTCAAAGCGGGGGGTGGGCAATGAGCAGTTCTTC. Translated, it gives CASSSKRGVGNEQFF.

The rearrangement uses TRBV12-5 and TRBJ1-1; no definite D call. This CDR3 has 16 amino acids. The ends were cut back, 0 bases at V and 4 bases at J, with 15 bases in the middle. CDR1 is LGHNT, CDR2 FRNRAP, per germline. The CDR3 nucleotides read TGTGCTAGTGGTTTGGTAATATCCGGTCGGAGCACTGAAGCTTTCTTT. It specifies CASGLVISGRSTEAFF.

V gene TRBV28 combines with J gene TRBJ1-4; possible D gene TRBD1, 5 bases. There are 14 residues in the CDR3. CDR1 and CDR2 from the germline V gene are MDHEN and SYDVKM. Trimming took off 2 bases at V and 5 bases at J, with 9 bases between the two ends. CDR3 residues: CASSLRGSNEKLFF. CDR3 coding DNA: TGTGCCAGCAGTTTAAGGGGCTCAAATGAAAAACTGTTTTTT.

The chain's CDR3 is CASNPALRTAYNEQFF. In nucleotides, the CDR3 is TGTGCCAGCAACCCTGCCCTTAGGACAGCCTACAATGAGCAGTTCTTC. The J gene is TRBJ2-1, the V gene TRBV2; D is perhaps TRBD1 (6 bases). Deletions cut 7 bases from V and 2 bases from J, with 18 bases between. Germline CDR1 and CDR2: SNHLY and FYNNEI. This CDR3 is built from 16 residues.

The rearrangement uses TRBV6-6 and TRBJ2-5; D is unresolved. Germline values: CDR1 MNHNY, CDR2 SVGAGI (reference sequence). Deletions cut 7 bases from V and 0 bases from J, with 15 bases between. The CDR3 covers 15 residues. CDR3 amino acids: CASIPPPPDQETQYF. The CDR3, as DNA: TGTGCCAGCATCCCACCGCCCCCGGACCAAGAGACCCAGTACTTC.

CDR3 residues: CASSVGGTSTDTQYF. CDR3 in DNA: TGTGCCAGCAGTGTGGGTGGGACTAGCACAGATACGCAGTATTTT. The genes are TRBV25-1 and TRBJ2-3, with D possibly being TRBD2 (6 bases). Trimming stripped 4 bases from V and 0 bases from J, with 11 bases between. CDR1 and CDR2 from the germline V gene are MGHDK and SYGVNS. The CDR3 is 15 residues long.

The chain carries TRBV15 and TRBJ2-1; TRBD2 might be the D (6 bases). The CDR3 consists of 16 residues. V was shortened by 3 bases and J by 3 bases, with 15 bases between the two germline ends. CDR1 and CDR2 (germline): LNHNV, YYDKDF (reference sequence). Here the CDR3 reads CATSSPRDSNYNEQFF. For the CDR3, the DNA is TGTGCCACCAGCAGCCCCCGGGACTCAAACTACAATGAGCAGTTCTTC.

The chain joins TRBV19 to TRBJ2-5, with a possible D match to TRBD2 (7 bases). Germline-derived CDR1 and CDR2 are LNHDA and SQIVND (reference sequence). Trimming cost V 5 bases and J 1 base, with 23 bases left between them. This CDR3 contains 18 residues. CDR3 region: CASSGRFGGATSQETQYF. The CDR3 bases are TGTGCCAGTAGTGGAAGGTTTGGGGGGGCCACCTCCCAAGAGACCCAGTACTTC.

The V gene is TRBV11-1, the J gene TRBJ2-5, with TRBD1 identical over 9 bases. Trimming removed 5 bases from V and 2 bases from J; junction bases left unmatched: 3. Germline CDR1 is SGHAT and CDR2 is FQDESV (reference sequence). CDR3 length equals 14 residues. The CDR3 loop reads CASSKTGGQETQYF. The CDR3 DNA is TGTGCCAGCAGCAAGACAGGGGGGCAAGAGACCCAGTACTTC.

V gene TRBV11-3 combines with J gene TRBJ1-1; no definite D call. From germline, CDR1 is SGHNT and CDR2 YENEEA. V was shortened by 5 bases and J by 10 bases, with 14 bases between the two germline ends. This CDR3 contains 12 residues. CDR3 sequence (DNA): TGTGCCAGCAGCCAGAACGGGGAGAGAGCTTTCTTT. Translation gives CASSQNGERAFF. Using reference TRBV11-3 and TRBJ1-1 for the parts outside the CDR3, the full variable domain is EAGVVQSPRYKIIEKKQPVAFWCNPISGHNTLYWYLQNLGQGPELLIRYENEEAVDDSQLPKDRFSAERLKGVDSTLKIQPAELGDSAVYLCASSQNGERAFFGQGTRLTVV.

The V call is TRBV6-1, the J call TRBJ1-5, with 7 bases that match TRBD1. CDR1 and CDR2 from the germline V gene are MNHNS and SASEGT. Trimming took 4 bases from V and 6 from J; bases not matched to a gene: 3. The CDR3 totals 13 residues. The CDR3 protein is CASSGQGGQPQHF. The CDR3 DNA reads TGTGCCAGCAGTGGACAGGGCGGTCAGCCCCAGCATTTT.

The chain employs TRBV30 and TRBJ1-1; 7 nucleotides agree with TRBD1. The CDR3 spans 15 residues. After removal of 4 bases from V and 5 bases from J, the junction contained 13 bases not matched to a gene. Germline loops: CDR1 GTSNPN, CDR2 SVGIG (reference sequence). Here the CDR3 DNA reads TGTGCCTGGACCCGACAGGGTATGGGGAATACTGAAGCTTTCTTT. Protein product: CAWTRQGMGNTEAFF.

The chain's CDR3 is CANSGLTGELFF. CDR3 DNA sequence: TGTGCCAACTCGGGTTTGACCGGGGAGCTGTTTTTT. The rearrangement links TRBV6-1 to TRBJ2-2; D unresolved. The CDR3 is 12 residues long. Germline CDR1 and CDR2: MNHNS and SASEGT. The V and J ends lost 10 bases and 5 bases respectively, with 11 bases between them.

DNA of the CDR3: TGTGCCTATAAAAACAGTGCAACTAATGAAAAACTGTTTTTT. Translated: CAYKNSATNEKLFF. This chain joins TRBV30 and TRBJ1-4; D gene uncertain. The CDR3 covers 14 residues. In germline, CDR1 is GTSNPN, CDR2 SVGIG (reference sequence). Trimming took 7 bases from V and 0 from J, leaving 12 bases between them.

This clone was seen once. The chain couples TRBV7-8 to TRBJ1-1; no definite D call. The CDR3 has 12 residues. Trimming shortened V by 3 bases and J by 7 bases, and 9 bases separated the two germline ends. The germline gives CDR1 SGHVS, CDR2 FQNEAQ. The CDR3 loop is CASSLMRHEAFF. The CDR3 region has the DNA TGTGCCAGCAGCTTGATGCGTCATGAAGCTTTCTTT.

This clone was counted only a few times. This sequence joins TRBV7-9 and TRBJ1-2; no clear D gene. The CDR3 runs to 14 residues. V lost 0 bases, J lost 6 bases, and 11 bases lay in between. Germline V gene data show CDR1 as SEHNR and CDR2 as FQNEAQ (reference sequence). CDR3 coding DNA: TGTGCCAGCAGCTTAGCGCTGGCCTCAAATGGCTACACCTTC. This gives the protein CASSLALASNGYTF.

The V call is TRBV30, the J call TRBJ2-1; TRBD2 matches 12 bases. Germline trimming cut 0 bases from V and 7 bases from J; bases unmatched to any gene: 7. Germline lookup yields CDR1 GTSNPN and CDR2 SVGIG (reference sequence). This CDR3 region has 16 residues. The CDR3 sequence is CAWSVLGLAGLNEQFF. As DNA, the CDR3 is TGTGCCTGGAGTGTGCTAGGACTAGCGGGGTTGAATGAGCAGTTCTTC.

The chain employs TRBV5-1 and TRBJ1-1; weak D call: TRBD1 (5 bases). In germline, CDR1 is SGHRS, CDR2 YFSETQ. This CDR3 contains 14 residues. Trimming took off 1 base at V and 6 bases at J, with 13 bases between the two ends. The chain's CDR3 is CASSLLPGVAEAFF. The CDR3 region has the DNA TGCGCCAGCAGCTTGTTGCCGGGGGTCGCTGAAGCTTTCTTT. Full variable domain (rest looked up from reference TRBV5-1 and TRBJ1-1): KAGVTQTPRYLIKTRGQQVTLSCSPISGHRSVSWYQQTPGQGLQFLFEYFSETQRNKGNFPGRFSGRQFSNSRSEMNVSTLELGDSALYLCASSLLPGVAEAFFGQGTRLTVV.

The chain recombines TRBV19 with TRBJ1-4; D possibly corresponds to TRBD1 (6 bases). This CDR3 region has 15 residues. CDR1 is LNHDA, CDR2 SQIVND, per germline (reference sequence). Trimming stripped 6 bases from V and 0 bases from J, with 11 bases between. The CDR3 sequence is CASRDSTATNEKLFF. CDR3 coding DNA: TGTGCCAGTAGGGACAGCACTGCAACTAATGAAAAACTGTTTTTT.

This chain joins TRBV27 and TRBJ1-3, with TRBD1 matching over 8 bases. Germline CDR1 MNHEY, CDR2 SMNVEV (reference sequence). The CDR3 length is 14 residues. The junction had 6 bases not matched to a gene; V was cut back by 7 bases and J by 4 bases. CDR3 DNA sequence: TGTGCCAGCAAAAGGACAGGGCCCGGAAACACCATATATTTT. Its protein is CASKRTGPGNTIYF.

The genes are TRBV9 and TRBJ2-7; 8 bases are shared with TRBD1. The V gene's germline CDR1 is SGDLS and CDR2 YYNGEE. The CDR3 contains 14 residues. J gave up 2 bases and V 3 bases, and 4 bases lay outside the gene matches. The CDR3 sequence: CASSATGAAYEQYF. The CDR3 DNA is TGTGCCAGCAGCGCGACAGGGGCCGCCTACGAGCAGTACTTC.

The chain uses TRBV19 and TRBJ1-4, with 10 nucleotides matching TRBD1. The CDR3 covers 15 residues. Unmatched junction bases numbered 8, after V lost 5 bases and J lost 8 bases. The germline V gene encodes CDR1 LNHDA and CDR2 SQIVND (reference sequence). The CDR3: CASSGAGTGEEKLFF. The CDR3 bases are TGTGCCAGTAGTGGCGCCGGGACAGGGGAAGAAAAACTGTTTTTT.

The rearrangement uses TRBV21-1 and TRBJ2-2; the table names TRBD2, a call not compared with the DNA. TRBV21-1 is annotated as a pseudogene. CDR3 length: 17 residues. CDR3 coding DNA: TGTGCCAGCAGCAATTGCGGTAGGCCAACTAACACCGGGGAGCTGTTTTTT. Protein product: CASSNCGRPTNTGELFF.

V usage is TRBV7-9 and J usage is TRBJ1-6, with 8 positions matching TRBD1. CDR3 length equals 16 residues. The trim removed 5 bases at V and 7 bases at J, leaving 10 bases unmatched. Germline CDR1 and CDR2: SEHNR and FQNEAQ (reference sequence). The chain's CDR3 is CASSTMDRAYNSPLHF. CDR3 DNA sequence: TGTGCCAGCAGCACCATGGACAGGGCTTACAATTCACCCCTCCACTTT. The whole variable domain, filled in from reference TRBV7-9 and TRBJ1-6, reads DTGVSQNPRHKITKRGQNVTFRCDPISEHNRLYWYRQTLGQGPEFLTYFQNEAQLEKSRLLSDRFSAERPKGSFSTLEIQRTEQGDSAMYLCASSTMDRAYNSPLHFGNGTRLTVT.

This chain links TRBV30 with TRBJ2-3; the match to TRBD2 covers 10 bases. The length of the CDR3 is 15 residues. The V segment lost 2 bases and the J segment 5 bases; nucleotides outside the gene matches: 7. CDR1 GTSNPN and CDR2 SVGIG come from the germline V gene (reference sequence). CDR3 coding DNA: TGTGCCTGGAGTAATAGCGGGAGGTATGGAGATACGCAGTATTTT. Protein product: CAWSNSGRYGDTQYF.

The rearrangement uses TRBV6-5 and TRBJ2-5, with a weak D call TRBD1 (5 bases). The CDR3 spans 14 residues. CDR1 MNHEY and CDR2 SVGAGI come from the germline V gene. The V gene lost 0 bases and the J gene lost 2 bases, with 7 bases spanning the gap. In DNA, the CDR3 is TGTGCCAGCAGTTACTCGAACAGGCAAGAGACCCAGTACTTC. This codes for CASSYSNRQETQYF.

The CDR3 region is CASSIQGVSSYGYTF. The CDR3 bases are TGTGCCAGTAGTATCCAAGGGGTTAGCAGCTATGGCTACACCTTC. The rearrangement uses TRBV19 and TRBJ1-2, with D possibly being TRBD1 (5 bases). The V end lost 3 bases, the J end lost 4 bases, and 15 bases lay between the germline ends. Germline CDR1 reads LNHDA; CDR2 reads SQIVND (reference sequence). The CDR3 contains 15 residues.

This clone was counted a few times. The chain is built from TRBV20-1 and TRBJ2-7; weak D call: TRBD2 (5 bases). The CDR3 is made up of 11 amino acids. In germline, CDR1 is DFQATT, CDR2 SNEGSKA (reference sequence). V shed 6 bases and J shed 10 bases, with 16 bases lying between them. CDR3 bases: TGCAGTGCCACCTTCGGGGAAAGTCAGTACTTC. This sequence encodes CSATFGESQYF.

V is TRBV5-4 and J is TRBJ2-5; 7 bases map to TRBD1. The CDR3 runs 14 residues. The V gene end was trimmed by 4 bases and the J gene end by 1 base; junction bases not matched to a gene: 4. CDR1 SGHNT and CDR2 YYREEE come from the germline V gene (reference sequence). CDR3 coding DNA: TGTGCCAGCAGCCTAAGGGGGCTCCAAGAGACCCAGTACTTC. Translation: CASSLRGLQETQYF. Full variable domain (remainder filled in from reference TRBV5-4 and TRBJ2-5): ETGVTQSPTHLIKTRGQQVTLRCSSQSGHNTVSWYQQALGQGPQFIFQYYREEENGRGNFPPRFSGLQFPNYSSELNVNALELDDSALYLCASSLRGLQETQYFGPGTRLLVL.

The genes are TRBV30 and TRBJ1-1; D call uncertain. Germline lookup yields CDR1 GTSNPN and CDR2 SVGIG (reference sequence). Trimming removed 0 bases at V and 11 bases at J, with 10 bases between. The CDR3 covers 11 residues. CDR3 nucleotides: TGTGCCTGGAGTGTAGGTCTCGGGGCTTTCTTT. Translating gives CAWSVGLGAFF.

The V gene is TRBV19, the J gene TRBJ1-5; 12 nucleotides line up with TRBD1. With V trimmed by 5 bases and J by 1 base, 12 bases remained unmatched. The germline gives CDR1 LNHDA, CDR2 SQIVND (reference sequence). CDR3 length: 19 residues. CDR3 in DNA: TGTGCCAGTAGTGTAGTTGGGACAGGGGGCGCGGGGAGCAATCAGCCCCAGCATTTT. Translating it yields CASSVVGTGGAGSNQPQHF.